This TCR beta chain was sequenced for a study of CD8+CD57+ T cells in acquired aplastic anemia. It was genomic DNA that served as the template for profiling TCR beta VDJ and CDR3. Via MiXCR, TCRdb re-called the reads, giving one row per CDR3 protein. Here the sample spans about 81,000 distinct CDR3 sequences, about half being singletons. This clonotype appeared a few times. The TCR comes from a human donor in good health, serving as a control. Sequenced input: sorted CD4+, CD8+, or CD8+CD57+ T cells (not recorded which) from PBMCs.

In DNA, the CDR3 is TGTGCCAGCAGTGAAGGACAGGGGAGGGGGGAGACCCAGTACTTC. This gives the protein CASSEGQGRGETQYF. This chain joins TRBV6-1 and TRBJ2-5, with D perhaps TRBD1 (8 bases). Germline assignment: CDR1 MNHNS and CDR2 SASEGT. Trimming removed 1 base at V and 5 bases at J, with 14 bases between. This CDR3 region has 15 residues.